The T cell receptor (beta chain) under discussion was sequenced for a study of CD8 T cells in Susac syndrome. With random hexamers, reverse transcription was performed on roughly 0.5 to 1 ug of RNA. Multiplex immunoSEQ PCR targeted 54 Vbeta and 13 Jbeta TCR beta segments. TCRdb independently ran MiXCR on the immunoSEQ multiplex PCR reads; one entry per CDR3 protein. The data contain about 100,000 distinct CDR3 sequences, over 85% of them singletons. General study findings and limits: The study conceded that its TCR sequencing and HLA analysis involved relatively few individuals.

TCR beta sequences were obtained from blood CD8+ and CD4+ T cells. TEMRA cells were FACS-enriched, and CD8+ and CD4+ T cells were isolated negatively. Germline trimming cut 4 bases from V and 4 bases from J; bases unmatched to any gene: 13. Germline CDR1 SQVTM, CDR2 ANQGSEA. The CDR3 spans 17 residues. A word on this clonotype: The antigen is undetermined.

This chain uses TRBV29-1 with TRBJ2-3, with 11 bases identical to TRBD1. Material for sequencing was CD8+ T cells from PBMCs. The receptor was isolated from a human donor in good health. The CDR3 loop is CSVAGVTWTGGPDTQYF. The CDR3 DNA reads as TGCAGCGTTGCAGGGGTGACTTGGACAGGGGGCCCAGATACGCAGTATTTT.